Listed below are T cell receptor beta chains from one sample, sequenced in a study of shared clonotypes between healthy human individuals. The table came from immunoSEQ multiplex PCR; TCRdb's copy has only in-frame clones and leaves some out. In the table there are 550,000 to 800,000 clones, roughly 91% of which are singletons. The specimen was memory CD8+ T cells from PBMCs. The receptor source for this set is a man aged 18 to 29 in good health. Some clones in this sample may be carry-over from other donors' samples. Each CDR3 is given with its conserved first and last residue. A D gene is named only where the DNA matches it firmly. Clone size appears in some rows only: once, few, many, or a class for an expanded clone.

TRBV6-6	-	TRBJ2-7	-	CASSPPRLTTSYEQYF	TGTGCCAGCAGTCCGCCCAGACTAACTACATCCTACGAGCAGTACTTC
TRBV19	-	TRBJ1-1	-	CASSIGRTANTEAFF	TGTGCCAGTAGTATAGGCAGGACAGCGAACACTGAAGCTTTCTTT
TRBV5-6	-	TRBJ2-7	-	CASSLHRSSYEQYF	TGTGCCAGCAGCTTGCATAGGAGCTCCTACGAGCAGTACTTC
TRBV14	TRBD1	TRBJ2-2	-	CASSQYTRGLDTGELFF	TGTGCCAGCAGCCAATATACAAGGGGGCTGGACACCGGGGAGCTGTTTTTT
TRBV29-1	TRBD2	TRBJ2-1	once	CSVTSGSVSYNEQFF	TGCAGCGTTACTAGCGGGAGTGTGTCCTACAATGAGCAGTTCTTC
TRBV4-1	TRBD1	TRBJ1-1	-	CASSLIGTGGTEAFF	TGCGCCAGCAGCCTAATCGGGACAGGGGGCACTGAAGCTTTCTTT
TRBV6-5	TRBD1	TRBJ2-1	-	CASRPGTGINEQFF	TGTGCCAGCAGACCCGGGACAGGGATCAATGAGCAGTTCTTC
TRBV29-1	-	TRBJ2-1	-	CSVAYRVVNEQFF	TGCAGCGTTGCCTACAGGGTGGTAAATGAGCAGTTCTTC
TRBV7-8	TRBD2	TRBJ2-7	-	CASTLELASGTYEQYF	TGTGCCAGCACCCTTGAACTTGCTAGCGGTACCTACGAGCAGTACTTC
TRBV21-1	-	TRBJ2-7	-	CASSPYEQYF	TGTGCCAGCAGCCCCTACGAGCAGTACTTC
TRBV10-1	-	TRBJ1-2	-	CASSVKGNGYTF	TGCGCCAGCAGTGTGAAGGGTAACGGCTACACCTTC
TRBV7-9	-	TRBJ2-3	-	CASSITEGQSPDTQYF	TGTGCCAGCAGCATAACGGAAGGACAGTCCCCAGATACGCAGTATTTT
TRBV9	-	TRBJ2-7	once	CASSAITGYEQYF	TGTGCCAGCAGCGCCATAACAGGCTACGAGCAGTACTTC
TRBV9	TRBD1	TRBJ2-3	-	CASTPGGVTPDTQYF	TGTGCCAGCACCCCAGGGGGAGTGACGCCAGATACGCAGTATTTT
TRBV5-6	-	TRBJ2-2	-	CASSLWRNTGELFF	TGTGCCAGCAGCTTGTGGCGGAACACCGGGGAGCTGTTTTTT
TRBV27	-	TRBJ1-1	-	CASSRAAGVNTEAFF	TGTGCCAGCAGCCGGGCCGCAGGAGTGAACACTGAAGCTTTCTTT
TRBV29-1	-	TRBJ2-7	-	CSVELAGLSPQSYEQYF	TGCAGCGTTGAATTGGCAGGGTTATCCCCACAATCCTACGAGCAGTACTTC
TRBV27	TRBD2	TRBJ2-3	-	CASKRPGLAGGDTQYF	TGTGCCAGCAAGCGACCGGGACTAGCGGGAGGAGATACGCAGTATTTT
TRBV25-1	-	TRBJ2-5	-	CASSESGFQETQYF	TGTGCCAGCAGTGAATCGGGATTTCAGGAGACCCAGTACTTC
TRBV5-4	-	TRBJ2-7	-	CASSSEGTPVEQYF	TGTGCCAGCAGCTCGGAAGGGACCCCCGTCGAGCAGTACTTC
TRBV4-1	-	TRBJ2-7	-	CASSQVVRTVKSEQYF	TGCGCCAGCAGCCAGGTCGTGAGAACCGTAAAGAGCGAGCAGTACTTC
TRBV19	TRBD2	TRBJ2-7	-	CASSIGGEGYEQYF	TGTGCCAGTAGTATCGGCGGGGAGGGCTACGAGCAGTACTTC
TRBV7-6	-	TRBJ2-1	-	CASSPIEYYNEQFF	TGTGCCAGCAGCCCCATAGAGTATTACAATGAGCAGTTCTTC
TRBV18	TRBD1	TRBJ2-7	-	CASSPLDRGYIYEQYF	TGTGCCAGCTCACCACTGGACAGGGGGTATATCTACGAGCAGTACTTC
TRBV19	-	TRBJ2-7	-	CASSIEWGSEQYF	TGTGCCAGTAGTATAGAATGGGGTTCCGAGCAGTACTTC
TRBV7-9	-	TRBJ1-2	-	CASSLNHIIGYTF	TGTGCCAGCAGCTTGAATCACATTATTGGCTACACCTTC
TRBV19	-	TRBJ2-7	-	CARIIRERRQAIEQYF	TGTGCCAGAATTATACGGGAGCGCAGACAAGCCATTGAGCAGTACTTC
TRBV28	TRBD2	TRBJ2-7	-	CASSLLAGVWEQYF	TGTGCCAGCAGTTTATTAGCGGGAGTGTGGGAGCAGTACTTC
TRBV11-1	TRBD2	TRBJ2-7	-	CASSLGEGLPHF	TGTGCCAGCAGCTTAGGGGAGGGACTACCCCACTTC
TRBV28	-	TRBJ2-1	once	CASTLGLSYNEQFF	TGTGCCAGCACCCTGGGTCTTTCCTACAATGAGCAGTTCTTC
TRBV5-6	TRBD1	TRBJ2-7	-	CASSPTQGDRDPGNF	TGTGCCAGCAGCCCCACTCAGGGGGACAGGGATCCGGGGAACTTC
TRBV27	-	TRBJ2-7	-	CASSLLGGAYEQYF	TGTGCCAGCAGTTTGCTCGGGGGAGCCTACGAGCAGTACTTC
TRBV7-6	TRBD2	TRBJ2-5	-	CATKRLAAHQETQYF	TGTGCCACCAAACGGCTAGCGGCTCACCAAGAGACCCAGTACTTC
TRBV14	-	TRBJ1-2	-	CASSQGVGSPIPYGYTF	TGTGCCAGCAGCCAAGGCGTAGGGAGTCCGATCCCCTATGGCTACACCTTC
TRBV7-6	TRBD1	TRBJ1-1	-	CASSSRTGRMNTEAFF	TGTGCCAGCAGCTCCCGGACAGGCAGGATGAACACTGAAGCTTTCTTT
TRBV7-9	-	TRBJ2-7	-	CASSLVSSLYEQYF	TGTGCCAGCAGCTTAGTATCCAGCCTCTACGAGCAGTACTTC
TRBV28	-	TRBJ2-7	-	CASSFQKSRSEQYF	TGTGCCAGCAGTTTTCAAAAGTCTAGGAGCGAGCAGTACTTC
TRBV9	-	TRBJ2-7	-	CASSVEGGRQVEQYF	TGTGCCAGCAGCGTAGAGGGGGGGCGTCAAGTCGAGCAGTACTTC
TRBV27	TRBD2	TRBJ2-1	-	CASTSLVGEGNEQFF	TGTGCCAGCACTTCCCTGGTGGGGGAGGGCAATGAGCAGTTCTTC
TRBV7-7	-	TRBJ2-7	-	CASSPPDSYEQYF	TGTGCCAGCAGCCCCCCGGATTCCTACGAGCAGTACTTC
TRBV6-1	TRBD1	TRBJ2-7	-	CASSTGQGFWEQYF	TGTGCCAGCAGTACGGGACAGGGTTTTTGGGAGCAGTACTTC
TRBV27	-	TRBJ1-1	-	CASSFLGTNTEAFF	TGTGCCAGCAGTTTTTTGGGTACGAACACTGAAGCTTTCTTT